These T cell receptor beta chains were read from a single sample in a study of human T cells and chemical hapten exposure. TCRdb redid the calling of the 5' RACE reads with MiXCR, one entry per CDR3 protein. The profile shows 130,000 or so distinct CDR3 sequences, around 4% of them singletons. These TCRs come from a female donor in good health. Both conserved end residues are part of each CDR3. The order of the fields is V gene, D gene, clone size, J gene, CDR3 DNA, CDR3 protein. A D gene is named only where the DNA matches it firmly. Some rows mark clone size as missing; the rest say once, few, many or name a class of expanded clone.

TRBV10-3	TRBD2	few	TRBJ2-5	TGTGCCATCAGTGAGATTAGCGGGCGCCTCCAAGAGACCCAGTACTTC	CAISEISGRLQETQYF
TRBV25-1	TRBD1	many	TRBJ1-1	TGTGCCAGCAGTGGATGGCAGGGGGGCGCGAACACTGAAGCTTTCTTT	CASSGWQGGANTEAFF
TRBV6-6	.	many	TRBJ1-1	TGTGCCAGCAGTTACGGTATGGAACTCGACACTGAAGCTTTCTTT	CASSYGMELDTEAFF
TRBV18	TRBD1	many	TRBJ2-3	TGTGCCAGCTCACCACCCACCAGGGGGAATACGCAGTATTTT	CASSPPTRGNTQYF
TRBV11-2	.	many	TRBJ1-1	TGTGCCAGCAGCTTGATGCCGACAGGCCGACAAGCTTTCTTT	CASSLMPTGRQAFF
TRBV5-1	TRBD2	many	TRBJ2-5	TGCGCCAGCAGCTTGGTCGGTAGCGGGATTCAAGAGACCCAGTACTTC	CASSLVGSGIQETQYF
TRBV18	TRBD1	many	TRBJ2-1	TGTGCCAGCTCACCACCGGGGTCAGGGGGTGGTGAGCAGTTCTTC	CASSPPGSGGGEQFF
TRBV28	.	few	TRBJ2-4	TGTGCCAGTTCACGCTGGTGGGCCAAAAACATTCAGTACTTC	CASSRWWAKNIQYF
TRBV3-1	.	many	TRBJ2-5	TGTGCCAGCAGCCAAGATTTGGCGACAGGCGGGGAGACCCAGTACTTC	CASSQDLATGGETQYF
TRBV7-3	.	many	TRBJ1-1	TGTGCCAGCAGCTTAGCGGGGCACACTGAAGCTTTCTTT	CASSLAGHTEAFF
TRBV29-1	.	.	TRBJ2-3	TGCAGCGTTGAGGAGAGCACAGATACGCAGTATTTT	CSVEESTDTQYF
TRBV27	TRBD1	few	TRBJ1-1	TGTGCCAGCAGTATGACAGGGGGCCGAATCACTGAAGCTTTCTTT	CASSMTGGRITEAFF
TRBV20-1	TRBD2	many	TRBJ2-5	TGCAGTGCTAAACTAGCGGGGGACCAAGAGACCCAGTACTTC	CSAKLAGDQETQYF
TRBV20-1	.	many	TRBJ2-7	TGCAGTGCTGGACTCAGGGGGGTAACCTACGAGCAGTACTTC	CSAGLRGVTYEQYF
TRBV7-3	TRBD1	many	TRBJ1-5	TGTGCCAGCAGCTTTGACAGGGGCGGACAGCCCCAGCATTTT	CASSFDRGGQPQHF
TRBV3-1	.	many	TRBJ1-3	TGTGCCAGCAGCCAACCTAGCGGGATCACCTCTGGAAACACCATATATTTT	CASSQPSGITSGNTIYF